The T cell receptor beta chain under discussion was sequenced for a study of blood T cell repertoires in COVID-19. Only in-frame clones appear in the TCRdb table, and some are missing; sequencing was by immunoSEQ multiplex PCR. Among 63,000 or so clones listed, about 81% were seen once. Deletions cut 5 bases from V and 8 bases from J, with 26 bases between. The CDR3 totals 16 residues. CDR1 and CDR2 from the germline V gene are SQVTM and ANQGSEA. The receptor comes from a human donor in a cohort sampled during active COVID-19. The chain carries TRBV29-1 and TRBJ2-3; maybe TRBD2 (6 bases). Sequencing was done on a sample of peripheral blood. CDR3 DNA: TGCAGCGTTTTCTTGGGGATAAGCGGGTTCCTAGGTACGCAGTATTTT. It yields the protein CSVFLGISGFLGTQYF.